A single sample gave rise to the 30 T cell receptor beta chains below, sequenced in a study of T cells in tuberculosis. Measured with immunoSEQ multiplex PCR; TCRdb has only the in-frame clones, and not every one. The sample lists some 49,000 clones, about 95% occurring once. Time point reported: new active TB diagnosis, blood taken before or within 7 days of starting treatment. The sequenced sample was PBMCs, obtained at tuberculosis diagnosis. Receptors were obtained from an adult with tuberculosis.

This rearrangement joins TRBV29-1 to TRBJ2-7, with TRBD2 matching 10 bases. J lost 2 bases, V lost 6 bases, and 10 bases had no gene match. The germline CDR1 and CDR2 sequences are SQVTM and ANQGSEA. CDR3 size: 15 residues. The CDR3, as DNA: TGCAGCGTCCGACTAGCGGGCAAAGCTGCCTACGAGCAGTACTTC. Its protein is CSVRLAGKAAYEQYF.

The J gene is TRBJ2-7, the V gene TRBV7-6; perhaps TRBD2 as D (6 bases). In germline, CDR1 is SGHVS, CDR2 FNYEAQ. CDR3 size: 14 residues. Trimming stripped 0 bases from V and 7 bases from J, with 13 bases between. The CDR3, as DNA: TGTGCCAGCAGCTTAGCGGGAGGAACGGGTGAGCAGTACTTC. Encoded protein: CASSLAGGTGEQYF.

The chain uses TRBV6-1 and TRBJ2-1; 11 nucleotides match TRBD2. V shed 1 base, J shed 5 bases, and the junction held 10 bases outside the gene matches. Germline V gene data show CDR1 as MNHNS and CDR2 as SASEGT. This CDR3 contains 18 residues. CDR3 bases: TGTGCCAGCAGTGAAGTACTAGCGGGAGCTAGGGGCCACAATGAGCAGTTCTTC. Protein: CASSEVLAGARGHNEQFF.

This chain uses TRBV10-1 with TRBJ1-1; tentative D call: TRBD1 (6 bases). The CDR3 runs to 13 residues. Deletions cut 0 bases from V and 4 bases from J, with 6 bases between. The germline CDR1 and CDR2 sequences are WNHNN and SYGVQD (reference sequence). In nucleotides, the CDR3 is TGCGCCAGCAGTGAGTCGGGGGCCACTGAAGCTTTCTTT. Its translation is CASSESGATEAFF.

The gene calls are TRBV19 and TRBJ1-1, with D perhaps matching TRBD1 (5 bases). The germline V and J ends were trimmed by 1 base and 5 bases, with 11 bases remaining between them. The CDR3 covers 14 residues. Germline CDR1 LNHDA, CDR2 SQIVND (reference sequence). The DNA for the CDR3 is TGTGCCAGTAGTATAGGGGGGGAGTGGACTGAAGCTTTCTTT. This sequence encodes CASSIGGEWTEAFF.

The chain couples TRBV10-3 to TRBJ2-7, with unresolved D. This CDR3 contains 12 residues. Germline-derived CDR1 and CDR2 are ENHRY and SYGVKD. Trimming pared 0 bases from V and 4 bases from J, leaving 4 bases between. The CDR3: CAISESQYEQYF. In DNA, the CDR3 is TGTGCCATCAGTGAGTCCCAGTACGAGCAGTACTTC.

The chain is built from TRBV5-1 and TRBJ2-5; 8 nucleotides line up with TRBD1. The CDR3 spans 14 residues. CDR1 is SGHRS, CDR2 YFSETQ, per germline. V lost 5 bases to trimming and J lost 5 bases; unmatched junction nucleotides: 8. CDR3 DNA: TGCGCCAGCAGATTGTCCACAGGGGGGGAGACCCAGTACTTC. It encodes CASRLSTGGETQYF.

The chain combines TRBV4-1 with TRBJ2-7; 16 positions agree with TRBD2. This CDR3 spans 18 amino acids. The junction had 6 bases not matched to a gene; V was cut back by 0 bases and J by 4 bases. Germline-derived CDR1 and CDR2 are MGHRA and YSYEKL. The DNA for the CDR3 is TGCGCCAGCAGCCAAGATGGGGGACTAGCGGGAGGGGGATACGAGCAGTACTTC. Its translation: CASSQDGGLAGGGYEQYF.

This rearrangement joins TRBV6-6 to TRBJ2-7; weak D call: TRBD1 (6 bases). V lost 7 bases to trimming and J lost 4 bases, with 17 bases between them. CDR3 length: 14 residues. Germline V gene data show CDR1 as MNHNY and CDR2 as SVGAGI (reference sequence). CDR3 nucleotides: TGTGCCAGCACCGACCCACAGGGACCTTACGAGCAGTACTTC. This codes for CASTDPQGPYEQYF.

This chain connects TRBV5-1 to TRBJ2-6, with unresolved D. The CDR3 contains 17 residues. Per germline, CDR1 SGHRS and CDR2 YFSETQ. Deletions cut 4 bases from V and 0 bases from J, with 14 bases between. The CDR3 bases are TGCGCCAGCAGCCTAAACCTGCAACTCTCTGGGGCCAACGTCCTGACTTTC. Protein: CASSLNLQLSGANVLTF.

The chain has TRBV27 and TRBJ2-7, with no clear D. The CDR3 runs to 16 residues. The germline V and J ends were trimmed by 2 bases and 3 bases, with 17 bases remaining between them. Germline CDR1 reads MNHEY; CDR2 reads SMNVEV (reference sequence). This CDR3 is CASSLRSVSGNYEQYF. The CDR3 DNA sequence: TGTGCCAGCAGTTTACGATCTGTTTCAGGTAACTACGAGCAGTACTTC.

This rearrangement joins TRBV5-8 to TRBJ1-1; maybe TRBD1 (5 bases). Germline V gives CDR1 SGHTS, CDR2 YDEGEE. V was pared by 5 bases and J by 7 bases, with 18 bases between. The CDR3 is 14 residues long. The CDR3 region is CASRSRLRESEAFF. CDR3 nucleotide sequence: TGTGCCAGCAGATCGAGACTCAGGGAAAGTGAAGCTTTCTTT.

This chain links TRBV19 with TRBJ1-2; 10 bases map to TRBD1. The CDR3 totals 15 residues. The germline V gene has CDR1 LNHDA and CDR2 SQIVND (reference sequence). V gave up 6 bases and J gave up 2 bases; unmatched junction bases: 6. Here the CDR3 reads CASRPGTGANYGYTF. As DNA, the CDR3 is TGTGCCAGTAGGCCCGGGACAGGGGCAAACTATGGCTACACCTTC.

V usage is TRBV10-1 and J usage is TRBJ1-2; TRBD1 matches at 9 bases. The CDR3 runs 15 residues. Germline trimming cut 10 bases from V and 0 bases from J; bases unmatched to any gene: 9. Per germline, CDR1 WNHNN and CDR2 SYGVQD (reference sequence). In DNA, the CDR3 is TGCGCCATCGGGACAGGGCGGGAAGCTAACTATGGCTACACCTTC. Translated, it gives CAIGTGREANYGYTF.

The CDR3 bases are TGTGCCAGCAGCTCAAGGACAGATGATGGCCCCTACGAGCAGTACTTC. Its translation is CASSSRTDDGPYEQYF. The chain links TRBV6-7 to TRBJ2-7; tentative D call: TRBD1 (6 bases). TRBV6-7 falls under the ORF class, with uncertain function. The CDR3 runs to 16 residues. V shed 6 bases and J shed 2 bases, with 20 bases lying between them.

This sequence joins TRBV30 and TRBJ2-6, with 12 bases identical to TRBD1. Germline CDR1 and CDR2: GTSNPN and SVGIG (reference sequence). After removal of 5 bases from V and 6 bases from J, the junction contained 14 bases not matched to a gene. The CDR3 length is 18 residues. The chain's CDR3 is CAWFPWDRGPLSANVLTF. The CDR3 coding sequence is TGTGCCTGGTTTCCTTGGGACAGGGGGCCCCTGTCGGCCAACGTCCTGACTTTC.

This CDR3 reads CASSLSASGGSPLHF. CDR3 bases: TGTGCCAGCAGTTTATCGGCCAGCGGCGGTTCACCCCTCCACTTT. This chain joins TRBV27 and TRBJ1-6; unclear D gene. This CDR3 region has 15 residues. The germline V gene encodes CDR1 MNHEY and CDR2 SMNVEV (reference sequence). Trimming cost V 0 bases and J 9 bases, with 12 bases left between them.

The rearrangement uses TRBV30 and TRBJ2-5; 8 positions agree with TRBD2. Trimming cost V 2 bases and J 4 bases; bases outside gene matches: 3. Germline V gene data show CDR1 as GTSNPN and CDR2 as SVGIG (reference sequence). The CDR3 contains 13 residues. The CDR3 coding sequence is TGTGCCTGGAGTCGGGAGGGTCCAGAGACCCAGTACTTC. Translation gives CAWSREGPETQYF.

CDR3 amino acids: CASSVPTGKEAFF. In DNA, the CDR3 is TGTGCCAGTAGTGTACCCACGGGGAAGGAAGCTTTCTTT. The chain uses TRBV19 and TRBJ1-1; unclear D gene. Trimming removed 5 bases at V and 8 bases at J, with 15 bases between. There are 13 residues in the CDR3. Looked up from germline, CDR1 is LNHDA and CDR2 is SQIVND (reference sequence).

The gene calls are TRBV7-8 and TRBJ1-1, with TRBD1 matching 11 bases. Germline CDR1 reads SGHVS; CDR2 reads FQNEAQ. The CDR3 is 16 amino acids. V lost 2 bases and J lost 2; bases outside the gene matches: 4. CDR3 sequence (DNA): TGTGCCAGCAGCTTAAGGGACAGGGGGTCCAACACTGAAGCTTTCTTT. This gives the protein CASSLRDRGSNTEAFF.

V is TRBV5-4 and J is TRBJ2-7; 7 bases are a match to TRBD2. The CDR3 has 14 amino acids. Germline loops: CDR1 SGHNT, CDR2 YYREEE (reference sequence). The J segment lost 3 bases and the V segment lost 2 bases, leaving 5 bases of the junction unmatched. CDR3 nucleotide sequence: TGTGCCAGCAGCTTTGCGGGAGCTCTCTACGAGCAGTACTTC. Translating gives CASSFAGALYEQYF.

This clone has a single count. The chain joins TRBV19 to TRBJ1-2; D perhaps matches TRBD1 (5 bases). V gave up 5 bases and J gave up 5 bases, with 15 bases separating them. Germline CDR1 reads LNHDA; CDR2 reads SQIVND (reference sequence). The CDR3 runs to 14 residues. The chain's CDR3 is CASSGLDRQYGYTF. In DNA form, the CDR3 reads TGTGCCAGTAGTGGGCTCGACAGACAGTATGGCTACACCTTC.

The V and J genes are TRBV28 and TRBJ1-1; D is undetermined. V lost 2 bases, J lost 0 bases, and 7 bases lay in between. CDR3 length: 14 residues. Germline V gives CDR1 MDHEN, CDR2 SYDVKM. The CDR3 here is CASSLGQMNTEAFF. DNA of the CDR3: TGTGCCAGCAGTTTAGGGCAGATGAACACTGAAGCTTTCTTT.

The rearrangement uses TRBV4-1 and TRBJ2-7; D might be TRBD2 (5 bases). This CDR3 has 14 amino acids. V was shortened by 4 bases and J by 3 bases, with 13 bases between the two germline ends. Per the germline V gene, CDR1 is MGHRA and CDR2 is YSYEKL. CDR3 in DNA: TGCGCCAGCAGCCTATCCGGGGAAAGCTACGAGCAGTACTTC. Protein sequence: CASSLSGESYEQYF.

The rearrangement uses TRBV25-1 and TRBJ2-2, with D perhaps matching TRBD1 (6 bases). V dropped 4 bases and J dropped 4 bases, with 16 bases sitting between them. This CDR3 comprises 16 residues. Looked up from germline, CDR1 is MGHDK and CDR2 is SYGVNS. CDR3 loop: CASSAPGDWSTGELFF. CDR3 DNA sequence: TGTGCCAGCAGTGCTCCAGGGGATTGGAGCACCGGGGAGCTGTTTTTT.

Written as DNA, the CDR3 is TGTGCCAGCAGTTACTTTTCAAGCACTGACACCGGGGAGCTGTTTTTT. Residues: CASSYFSSTDTGELFF. This chain joins TRBV6-5 and TRBJ2-2, with no clear D. V lost 1 base to trimming and J lost 3 bases, with 12 bases between them. In germline, CDR1 is MNHEY, CDR2 SVGAGI. CDR3 length: 16 residues.

V gene TRBV20-1 combines with J gene TRBJ1-2; 7 bases fit TRBD1. Germline CDR1 and CDR2: DFQATT and SNEGSKA (reference sequence). The V gene end was trimmed by 5 bases and the J gene end by 10 bases; junction bases not matched to a gene: 7. CDR3 size: 11 residues. The CDR3 sequence is CSALSDRDYTF. The CDR3 DNA reads as TGCAGTGCTTTAAGTGACAGGGACTACACCTTC.

This clone appeared a single time. The chain recombines TRBV9 with TRBJ2-7; D is undetermined. The CDR3 extends over 14 amino acids. Trimming removed 0 bases from V and 0 bases from J, with 7 bases in between. Germline V CDR1 and CDR2: SGDLS, YYNGEE. Here the CDR3 reads CASSVGLGSYEQYF. DNA for the CDR3: TGTGCCAGCAGCGTAGGCCTAGGCTCCTACGAGCAGTACTTC.

The chain combines TRBV2 with TRBJ1-6; 8 nucleotides line up with TRBD1. V shed 4 bases, J shed 7 bases, and the junction held 6 bases outside the gene matches. Per the germline V gene, CDR1 is SNHLY and CDR2 is FYNNEI. There are 15 residues in the CDR3. The CDR3 DNA follows: TGTGCCAGCAGTGTCAACAGGGGGTGGAATTCACCCCTCCACTTT. This encodes CASSVNRGWNSPLHF.

V and J are TRBV9 and TRBJ2-3; 12 bases are shared with TRBD2. Trimming at V came to 0 bases and at J to 6 bases, leaving 2 bases not matched to a gene. Looked up from germline, CDR1 is SGDLS and CDR2 is YYNGEE. The CDR3 runs 15 residues. CDR3 sequence: CASSVGGTSGDTQYF. The CDR3, as DNA: TGTGCCAGCAGCGTAGGTGGGACTAGCGGGGATACGCAGTATTTT. Using reference TRBV9 and TRBJ2-3 for the parts outside the CDR3, the full variable domain is DSGVTQTPKHLITATGQRVTLRCSPRSGDLSVYWYQQSLDQGLQFLIQYYNGEERAKGNILERFSAQQFPDLHSELNLSSLELGDSALYFCASSVGGTSGDTQYFGPGTRLTVL.